The 13 T cell receptor beta chains below all came from one sample that was sequenced in a study of PD-1 blockade in classical Hodgkin lymphoma. Time point indicated: cycle 4 day 1 (C4D1), after 6 weeks of nivolumab. Following autologous stem cell transplantation, relapse occurred in every patient, and exposure to brentuximab vedotin varied. TCRdb keeps only in-frame clones here, not all; method: immunoSEQ multiplex PCR. The sample includes about 4,600 clones, roughly 67% of them seen just once. Specimen: peripheral blood mononuclear cells (PBMCs), collected before the fourth cycle of nivolumab. Receptor source: a human donor with classical Hodgkin lymphoma.

The chain couples TRBV7-8 to TRBJ1-1; unclear D gene. The CDR3 has 15 residues. Trimming shortened V by 1 base and J by 0 bases, and 9 bases separated the two germline ends. Germline lookup yields CDR1 SGHVS and CDR2 FQNEAQ. Here the CDR3 reads CASSLGLTLNTEAFF. CDR3 coding DNA: TGTGCCAGCAGCTTAGGCTTGACCCTGAACACTGAAGCTTTCTTT.

The chain links TRBV9 to TRBJ2-2; TRBD1 aligns across 8 bases. The germline V gene encodes CDR1 SGDLS and CDR2 YYNGEE. There are 15 residues in the CDR3. J gave up 3 bases and V 3 bases, and 4 bases lay outside the gene matches. This CDR3 is CASSGGQEHTGELFF. CDR3 bases: TGTGCCAGCAGCGGGGGACAGGAGCACACCGGGGAGCTGTTTTTT.

V usage is TRBV27 and J usage is TRBJ1-1, with 7 bases identical to TRBD1. This CDR3 region has 18 residues. Germline assignment: CDR1 MNHEY and CDR2 SMNVEV (reference sequence). The V segment lost 5 bases and the J segment 0 bases; nucleotides outside the gene matches: 15. The CDR3 sequence is CASSANRGSITLNTEAFF. CDR3 nucleotide sequence: TGTGCCAGCAGTGCAAACAGGGGCTCTATCACTCTGAACACTGAAGCTTTCTTT.

This clone was found a few times. The genes are TRBV19 and TRBJ2-6, with TRBD2 matching 7 bases. V lost 11 bases, J lost 3 bases, and 7 bases stayed unmatched. The CDR3 sequence is 14 residues long. Per the germline V gene, CDR1 is LNHDA and CDR2 is SQIVND (reference sequence). The CDR3 DNA reads as TGTGCCGCAGCCGAGCGGGGTGGGGCCAACGTCCTGACTTTC. Residues: CAAAERGGANVLTF.

The J gene is TRBJ2-3, the V gene TRBV5-1; D call uncertain. CDR1 and CDR2 from the germline V gene are SGHRS and YFSETQ. The germline V and J ends were trimmed by 0 bases and 4 bases, with 9 bases remaining between them. The length of the CDR3 is 14 residues. The CDR3 DNA is TGCGCCAGCAGCTTGGAAAACTTTTCAGATACGCAGTATTTT. Its translation: CASSLENFSDTQYF. Combining the CDR3 with reference TRBV5-1 and TRBJ2-3 gives the whole variable domain KAGVTQTPRYLIKTRGQQVTLSCSPISGHRSVSWYQQTPGQGLQFLFEYFSETQRNKGNFPGRFSGRQFSNSRSEMNVSTLELGDSALYLCASSLENFSDTQYFGPGTRLTVL.

The gene calls are TRBV9 and TRBJ2-1, with TRBD2 matching over 7 bases. Per germline, CDR1 SGDLS and CDR2 YYNGEE. The CDR3 has 13 amino acids. V was clipped by 3 bases and J by 5 bases; unmatched bases: 2. This CDR3 is CASSGGTNNEQFF. The CDR3 coding sequence is TGTGCCAGCAGCGGCGGGACTAACAATGAGCAGTTCTTC.

The chain recombines TRBV5-6 with TRBJ2-3; TRBD1 matches at 9 bases. The CDR3 has 13 amino acids. CDR1 SGHDT and CDR2 YYEEEE come from the germline V gene. After removal of 4 bases from V and 5 bases from J, the junction contained 2 bases not matched to a gene. The CDR3 bases are TGTGCCAGCAGCGGGGACAGGGAAGATACGCAGTATTTT. Encoded protein: CASSGDREDTQYF.

The chain recombines TRBV7-3 with TRBJ2-3; maybe TRBD2 (5 bases). This CDR3 spans 14 amino acids. Germline CDR1 SGHTA, CDR2 FQGTGA. V was shortened by 3 bases and J by 8 bases, with 15 bases between the two germline ends. In DNA form, the CDR3 reads TGTGCCAGCAGCTTCGGGGAGCGACCTACTACGCAGTATTTT. This codes for CASSFGERPTTQYF.

This sequence joins TRBV6-1 and TRBJ1-2; perhaps TRBD1 as D (5 bases). This CDR3 is 14 amino acids long. V was cut by 1 base and J by 5 bases, with 11 bases left in between. Germline assignment: CDR1 MNHNS and CDR2 SASEGT. The chain's CDR3 is CASSEGTTQYGYTF. DNA for the CDR3: TGTGCCAGCAGTGAAGGGACAACCCAGTATGGCTACACCTTC.

This clone has just one count. The rearrangement joins TRBV4-2 to TRBJ1-1; tentatively, D is TRBD1 (6 bases). This CDR3 is built from 16 residues. V was trimmed by 0 bases and J by 1 base, leaving 12 bases between them. The germline gives CDR1 LGHNA, CDR2 YNFKEQ. CDR3 region: CASSQDWGGGNTEAFF. The CDR3 bases are TGTGCCAGCAGCCAAGATTGGGGAGGGGGGAACACTGAAGCTTTCTTT.

This chain's CDR3 is CASHLEGGGFKQYF. The CDR3 DNA follows: TGTGCCAGCCATCTGGAGGGAGGGGGCTTCAAGCAGTACTTC. The V and J genes are TRBV6-1 and TRBJ2-7, with D perhaps given as TRBD1 or TRBD2 (7 bases each). Germline V gene lookup returns CDR1 MNHNS and CDR2 SASEGT. V gave up 8 bases and J gave up 8 bases, with 22 bases separating them. The CDR3 has 14 amino acids.

The V and J genes are TRBV15 and TRBJ2-5; 12 bases agree with TRBD2. J was trimmed by 11 bases and V by 5 bases; bases with no gene match: 12. Germline CDR1 reads LNHNV; CDR2 reads YYDKDF (reference sequence). The CDR3 sequence is 15 residues long. The CDR3 DNA is TGTGCCACCAGCTCAGGACTAGCGGGATTAGAAGAGCAGTACTTC. This encodes CATSSGLAGLEEQYF.

This chain joins TRBV6-6 and TRBJ2-7; D is unresolved. Trimming took off 7 bases at V and 4 bases at J, with 20 bases between the two ends. CDR3 length equals 15 residues. Looked up from germline, CDR1 is MNHNY and CDR2 is SVGAGI (reference sequence). The chain's CDR3 is CASNPRLSSGYEQYF. The CDR3 DNA reads as TGTGCCAGCAACCCTAGACTTTCATCGGGTTACGAGCAGTACTTC.